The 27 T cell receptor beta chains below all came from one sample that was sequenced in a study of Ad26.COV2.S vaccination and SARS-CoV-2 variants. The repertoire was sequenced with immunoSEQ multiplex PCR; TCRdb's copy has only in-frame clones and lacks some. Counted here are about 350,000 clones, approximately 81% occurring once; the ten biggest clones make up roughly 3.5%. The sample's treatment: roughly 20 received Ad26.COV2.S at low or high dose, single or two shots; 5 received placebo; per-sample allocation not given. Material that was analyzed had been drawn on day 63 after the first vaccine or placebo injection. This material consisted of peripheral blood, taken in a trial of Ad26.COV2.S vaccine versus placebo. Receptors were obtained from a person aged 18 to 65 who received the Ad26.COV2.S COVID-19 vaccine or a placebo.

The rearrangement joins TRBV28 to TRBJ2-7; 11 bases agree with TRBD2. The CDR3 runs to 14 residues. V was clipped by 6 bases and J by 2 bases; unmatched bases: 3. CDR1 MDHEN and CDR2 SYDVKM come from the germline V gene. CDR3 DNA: TGTGCCAGCAGCCTTAGCGGGAGGGCCTACGAGCAGTACTTC. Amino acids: CASSLSGRAYEQYF. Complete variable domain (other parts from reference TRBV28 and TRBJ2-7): DVKVTQSSRYLVKRTGEKVFLECVQDMDHENMFWYRQDPGLGLRLIYFSYDVKMKEKGDIPEGYSVSREKKERFSLILESASTNQTSMYLCASSLSGRAYEQYFGPGTRLTVT.

CDR3 residues: CAWSAYAGTHYEQYF. CDR3 in DNA: TGTGCCTGGAGTGCTTACGCCGGGACACATTACGAGCAGTACTTC. This sequence joins TRBV30 and TRBJ2-7; maybe TRBD1 (6 bases). The CDR3 length is 15 residues. V was shortened by 1 base and J by 4 bases, with 17 bases between the two germline ends. The V gene's germline CDR1 is GTSNPN and CDR2 SVGIG (reference sequence).

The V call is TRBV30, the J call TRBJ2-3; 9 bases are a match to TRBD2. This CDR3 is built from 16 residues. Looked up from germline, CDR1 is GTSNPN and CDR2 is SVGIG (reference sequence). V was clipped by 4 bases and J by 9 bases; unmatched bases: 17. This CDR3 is CAWTNLGGGGEGTQYF. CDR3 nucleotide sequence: TGTGCCTGGACCAACCTAGGTGGCGGGGGGGAAGGAACGCAGTATTTT. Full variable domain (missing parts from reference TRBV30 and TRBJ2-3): SQTIHQWPATLVQPVGSPLSLECTVEGTSNPNLYWYRQAAGRGLQLLFYSVGIGQISSEVPQNLSASRPQDRQFILSSKKLLLSDSGFYLCAWTNLGGGGEGTQYFGPGTRLTVL.

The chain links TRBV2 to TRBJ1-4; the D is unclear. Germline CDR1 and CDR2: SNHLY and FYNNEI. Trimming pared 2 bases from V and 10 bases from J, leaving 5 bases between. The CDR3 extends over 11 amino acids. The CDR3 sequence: CASSERGKLFF. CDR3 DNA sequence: TGTGCCAGCAGTGAACGCGGAAAACTGTTTTTT.

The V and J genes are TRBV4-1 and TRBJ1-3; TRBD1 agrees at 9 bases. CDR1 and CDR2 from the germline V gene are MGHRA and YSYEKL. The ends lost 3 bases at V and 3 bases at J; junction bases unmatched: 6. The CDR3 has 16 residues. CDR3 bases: TGCGCCAGCAGCCACCCTACAGGGGGCAGTGGAAACACCATATATTTT. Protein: CASSHPTGGSGNTIYF.

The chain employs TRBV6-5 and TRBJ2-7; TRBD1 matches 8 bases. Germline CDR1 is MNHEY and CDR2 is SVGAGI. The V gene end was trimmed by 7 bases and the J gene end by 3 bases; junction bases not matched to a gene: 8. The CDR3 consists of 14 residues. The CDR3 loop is CASTRAGGYYEQYF. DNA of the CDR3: TGTGCCAGCACCCGTGCAGGGGGCTACTACGAGCAGTACTTC.

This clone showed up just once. CDR3 protein: CASSLLDRGTDTQYF. The CDR3 DNA follows: TGTGCCAGCAGCCTCCTAGATAGGGGCACAGATACGCAGTATTTT. V and J are TRBV9 and TRBJ2-3; D unclear. The germline V gene encodes CDR1 SGDLS and CDR2 YYNGEE. The CDR3 runs to 15 residues. V was pared by 4 bases and J by 1 base, with 13 bases between.

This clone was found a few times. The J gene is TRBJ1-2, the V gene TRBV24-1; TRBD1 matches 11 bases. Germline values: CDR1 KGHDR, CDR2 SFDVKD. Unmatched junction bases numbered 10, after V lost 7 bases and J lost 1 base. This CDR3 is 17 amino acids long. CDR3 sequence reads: CATRRRTGGAGNYGYTF. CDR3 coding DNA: TGTGCCACCAGGCGCCGGACAGGGGGCGCGGGTAACTATGGCTACACCTTC.

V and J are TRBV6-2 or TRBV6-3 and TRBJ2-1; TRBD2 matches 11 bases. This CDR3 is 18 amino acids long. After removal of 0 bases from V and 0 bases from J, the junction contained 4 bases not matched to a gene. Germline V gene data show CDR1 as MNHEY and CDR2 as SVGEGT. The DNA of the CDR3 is TGTGCCAGCAGTTACTCACCGGGACTAGCGGACTCCTACAATGAGCAGTTCTTC. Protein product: CASSYSPGLADSYNEQFF.

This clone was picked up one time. CDR3 loop: CASSSQTWGQGSPDTQYF. CDR3 coding DNA: TGTGCCAGTAGTAGCCAGACCTGGGGACAGGGGTCCCCAGATACGCAGTATTTT. The V gene is TRBV19, the J gene TRBJ2-3; 10 bases fit TRBD1. Germline V CDR1 and CDR2: LNHDA, SQIVND (reference sequence). V shed 4 bases and J 4 bases; nucleotides not matched to a gene: 14. The CDR3 extends over 18 amino acids.

This CDR3 is CASSSRRGETQYF. In DNA, the CDR3 is TGTGCCAGCAGCTCAAGGCGGGGAGAGACCCAGTACTTC. The V and J genes are TRBV5-6 and TRBJ2-5, with D perhaps TRBD2 (6 bases). Trimming stripped 3 bases from V and 4 bases from J, with 10 bases between. Looked up from germline, CDR1 is SGHDT and CDR2 is YYEEEE. This CDR3 region has 13 residues.

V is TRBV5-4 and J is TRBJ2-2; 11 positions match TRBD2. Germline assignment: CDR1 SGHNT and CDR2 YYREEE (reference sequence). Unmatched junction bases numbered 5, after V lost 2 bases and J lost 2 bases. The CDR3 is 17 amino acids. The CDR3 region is CASSFELAGGNTGELFF. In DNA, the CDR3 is TGTGCCAGCAGCTTTGAGCTAGCGGGAGGAAACACCGGGGAGCTGTTTTTT. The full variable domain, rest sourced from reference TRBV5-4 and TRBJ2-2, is ETGVTQSPTHLIKTRGQQVTLRCSSQSGHNTVSWYQQALGQGPQFIFQYYREEENGRGNFPPRFSGLQFPNYSSELNVNALELDDSALYLCASSFELAGGNTGELFFGEGSRLTVL.

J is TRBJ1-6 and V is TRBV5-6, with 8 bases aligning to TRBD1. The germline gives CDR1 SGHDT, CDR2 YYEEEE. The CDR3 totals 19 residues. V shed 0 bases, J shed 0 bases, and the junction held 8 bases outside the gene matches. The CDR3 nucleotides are TGTGCCAGCAGCTTGGGTAAAACAGGGGGGAGCTCCTATAATTCACCCCTCCACTTT. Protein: CASSLGKTGGSSYNSPLHF. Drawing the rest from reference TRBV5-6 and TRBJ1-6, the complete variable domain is DAGVTQSPTHLIKTRGQQVTLRCSPKSGHDTVSWYQQALGQGPQFIFQYYEEEERQRGNFPDRFSGHQFPNYSSELNVNALLLGDSALYLCASSLGKTGGSSYNSPLHFGNGTRLTVT.

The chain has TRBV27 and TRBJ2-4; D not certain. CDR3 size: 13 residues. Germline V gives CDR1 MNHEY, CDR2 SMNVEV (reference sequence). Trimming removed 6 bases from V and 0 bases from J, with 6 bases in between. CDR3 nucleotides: TGTGCCAGCAGCACATTAGCCAAAAACATTCAGTACTTC. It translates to CASSTLAKNIQYF.

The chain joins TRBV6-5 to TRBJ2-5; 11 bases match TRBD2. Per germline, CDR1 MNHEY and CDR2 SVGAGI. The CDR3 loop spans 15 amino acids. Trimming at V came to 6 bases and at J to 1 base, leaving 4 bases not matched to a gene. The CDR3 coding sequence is TGTGCCAGCAGGGTAGCGGGGGGGTTCCAAGAGACCCAGTACTTC. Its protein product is CASRVAGGFQETQYF.

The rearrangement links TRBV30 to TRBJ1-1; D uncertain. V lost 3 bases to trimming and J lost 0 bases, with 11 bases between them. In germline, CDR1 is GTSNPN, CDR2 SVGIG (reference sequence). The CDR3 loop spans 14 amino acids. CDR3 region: CAWRMKGVNTEAFF. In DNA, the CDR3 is TGTGCCTGGAGAATGAAAGGAGTGAACACTGAAGCTTTCTTT.

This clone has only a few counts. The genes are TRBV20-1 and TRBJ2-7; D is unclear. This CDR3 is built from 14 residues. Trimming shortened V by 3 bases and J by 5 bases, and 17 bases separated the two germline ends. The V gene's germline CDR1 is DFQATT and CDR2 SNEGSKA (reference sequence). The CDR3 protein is CSASKGPGSNEQYF. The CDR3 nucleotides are TGCAGTGCTAGTAAGGGCCCCGGGTCGAACGAGCAGTACTTC.

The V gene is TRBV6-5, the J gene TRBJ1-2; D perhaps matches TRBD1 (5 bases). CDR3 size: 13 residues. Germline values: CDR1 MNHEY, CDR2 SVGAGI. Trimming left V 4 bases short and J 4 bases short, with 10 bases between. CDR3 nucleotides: TGTGCCAGCAGTTTACAGGAGAGCTATGGCTACACCTTC. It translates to CASSLQESYGYTF.

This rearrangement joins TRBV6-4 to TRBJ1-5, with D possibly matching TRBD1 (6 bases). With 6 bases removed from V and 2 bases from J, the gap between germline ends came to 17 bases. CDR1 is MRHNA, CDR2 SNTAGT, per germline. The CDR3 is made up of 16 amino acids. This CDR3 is CASRGGQPVRNQPQHF. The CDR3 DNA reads TGTGCCAGCAGGGGCGGACAGCCGGTCCGCAATCAGCCCCAGCATTTT.

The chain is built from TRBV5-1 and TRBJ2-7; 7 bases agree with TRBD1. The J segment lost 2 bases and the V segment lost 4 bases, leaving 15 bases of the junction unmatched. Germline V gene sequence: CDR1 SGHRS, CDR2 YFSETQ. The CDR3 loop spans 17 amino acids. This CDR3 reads CASSGWDSGTGTYEQYF. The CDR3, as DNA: TGCGCCAGCAGCGGTTGGGACAGCGGAACGGGAACCTACGAGCAGTACTTC.

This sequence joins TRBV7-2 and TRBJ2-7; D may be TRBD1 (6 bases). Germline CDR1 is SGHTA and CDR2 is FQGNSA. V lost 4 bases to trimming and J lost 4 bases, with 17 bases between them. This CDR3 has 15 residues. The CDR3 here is CASSSTRDTSYEQYF. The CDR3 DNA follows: TGTGCCAGCAGCTCGACCCGGGACACCAGTTACGAGCAGTACTTC.

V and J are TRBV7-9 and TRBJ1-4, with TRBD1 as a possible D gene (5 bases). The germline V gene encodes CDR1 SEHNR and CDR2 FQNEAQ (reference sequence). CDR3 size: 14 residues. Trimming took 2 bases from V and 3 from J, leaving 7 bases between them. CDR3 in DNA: TGTGCCAGCAGCTTACCAGGGTCTAATGAAAAACTGTTTTTT. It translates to CASSLPGSNEKLFF.

The chain's CDR3 is CASSLASYQYNEQFF. The DNA of the CDR3 is TGTGCCAGTAGTCTGGCTAGCTATCAATACAATGAGCAGTTCTTC. The chain couples TRBV19 to TRBJ2-1, with D perhaps matching TRBD2 (5 bases). The CDR3 has 15 amino acids. CDR1 is LNHDA and CDR2 is SQIVND in the germline V gene (reference sequence). V lost 5 bases and J lost 4, with 15 bases in between.

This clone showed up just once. The CDR3 DNA reads as TGTGCCAGCGGGGAAGGGGCGCAGGGCAATCAGCCCCAGCATTTT. Residues: CASGEGAQGNQPQHF. The chain joins TRBV2 to TRBJ1-5, with D possibly TRBD1 on 5 matching bases. Germline V gene data show CDR1 as SNHLY and CDR2 as FYNNEI. V dropped 8 bases and J dropped 2 bases, with 16 bases sitting between them. This CDR3 contains 15 residues. Looking up the rest from reference TRBV2 and TRBJ1-5 gives the full variable domain: EPEVTQTPSHQVTQMGQEVILRCVPISNHLYFYWYRQILGQKVEFLVSFYNNEISEKSEIFDDQFSVERPDGSNFTLKIRSTKLEDSAMYFCASGEGAQGNQPQHFGDGTRLSIL.

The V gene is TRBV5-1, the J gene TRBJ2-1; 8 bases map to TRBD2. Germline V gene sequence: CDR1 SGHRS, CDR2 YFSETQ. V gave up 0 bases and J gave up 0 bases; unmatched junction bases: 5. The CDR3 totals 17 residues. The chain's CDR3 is CASSLVAGGLSYNEQFF. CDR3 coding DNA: TGCGCCAGCAGCTTGGTGGCGGGAGGCCTCTCCTACAATGAGCAGTTCTTC.

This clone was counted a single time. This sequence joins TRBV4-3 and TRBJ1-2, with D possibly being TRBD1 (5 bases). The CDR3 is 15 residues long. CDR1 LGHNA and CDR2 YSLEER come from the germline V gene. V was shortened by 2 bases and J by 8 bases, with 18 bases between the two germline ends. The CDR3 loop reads CASSQMTDFEEGYTF. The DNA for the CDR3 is TGCGCCAGCAGCCAAATGACAGATTTTGAGGAAGGCTACACCTTC.

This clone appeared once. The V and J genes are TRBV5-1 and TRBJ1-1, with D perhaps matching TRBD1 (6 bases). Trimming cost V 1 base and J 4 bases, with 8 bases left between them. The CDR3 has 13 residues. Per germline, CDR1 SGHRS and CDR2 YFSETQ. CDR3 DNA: TGCGCCAGCAGCTTGACAGGGTCCACTGAAGCTTTCTTT. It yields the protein CASSLTGSTEAFF.